This entry concerns a single TCR beta chain. This table comes from immunoSEQ multiplex PCR, and its TCRdb copy is limited to in-frame clones, with some not included. The sample has some 99,000 clones; around 93% are singletons. After removal of 4 bases from V and 4 bases from J, the junction contained 7 bases not matched to a gene. From germline, CDR1 is SEHNR and CDR2 FQNEAQ (reference sequence). The CDR3 length is 15 residues. These data are taken from a study of T cell changes during pregnancy in multiple sclerosis. The rearrangement uses TRBV7-9 and TRBJ2-7; TRBD1 matches 10 bases. Sequenced here: peripheral blood, sampled after pregnancy. The receptor comes from a female donor with multiple sclerosis, enrolled in a pregnancy study. CDR3 nucleotide sequence: TGTGCCAGCAGCTCCCTAAGGGGACAGGGGTACGAGCAGTACTTC. Its translation: CASSSLRGQGYEQYF.